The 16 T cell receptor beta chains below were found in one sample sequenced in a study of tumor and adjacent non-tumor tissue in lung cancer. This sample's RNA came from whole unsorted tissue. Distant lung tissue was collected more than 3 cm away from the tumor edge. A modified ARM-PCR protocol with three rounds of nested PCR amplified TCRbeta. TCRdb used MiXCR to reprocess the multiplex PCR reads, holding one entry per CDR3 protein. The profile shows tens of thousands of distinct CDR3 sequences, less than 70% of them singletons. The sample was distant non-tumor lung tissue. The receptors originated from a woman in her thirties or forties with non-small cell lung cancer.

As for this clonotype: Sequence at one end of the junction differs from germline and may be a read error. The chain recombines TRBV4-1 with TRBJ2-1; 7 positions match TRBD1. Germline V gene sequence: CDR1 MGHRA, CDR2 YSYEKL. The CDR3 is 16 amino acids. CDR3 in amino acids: CASSRQDRDRSTEHFF. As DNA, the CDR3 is TGCGCCAGCAGCCGACAAGACAGGGACCGGAGCACTGAGCACTTCTTC.

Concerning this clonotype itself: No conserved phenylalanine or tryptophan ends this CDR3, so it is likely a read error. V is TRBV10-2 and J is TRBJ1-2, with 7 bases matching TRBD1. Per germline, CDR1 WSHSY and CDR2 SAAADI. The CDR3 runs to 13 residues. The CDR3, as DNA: TGCCCCAGCAGTGACACAGGGGACTATGGCTACACCTTA. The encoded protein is CPSSDTGDYGYTL.

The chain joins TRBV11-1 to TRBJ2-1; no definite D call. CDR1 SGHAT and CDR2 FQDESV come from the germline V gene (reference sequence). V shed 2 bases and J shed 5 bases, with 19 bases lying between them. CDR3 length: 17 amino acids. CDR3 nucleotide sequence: TGTGCCAGCAGCTTAAGAATCCCGCTGACCGGAGACAATGAGCAGTTCTTC. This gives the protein CASSLRIPLTGDNEQFF.

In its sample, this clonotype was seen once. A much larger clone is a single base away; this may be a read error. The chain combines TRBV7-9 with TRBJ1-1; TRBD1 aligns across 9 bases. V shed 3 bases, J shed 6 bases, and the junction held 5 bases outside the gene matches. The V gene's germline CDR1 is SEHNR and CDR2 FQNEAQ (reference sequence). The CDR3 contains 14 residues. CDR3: CASSLDRGASEAFF. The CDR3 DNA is TGTGCCAGCAGCTTGGACAGGGGAGCGTCTGAAGCTTTCTTT.

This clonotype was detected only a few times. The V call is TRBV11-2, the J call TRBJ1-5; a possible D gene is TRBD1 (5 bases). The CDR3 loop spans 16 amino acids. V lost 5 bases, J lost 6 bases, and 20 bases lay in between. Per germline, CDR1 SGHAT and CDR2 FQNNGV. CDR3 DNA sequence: TGTGCCAGCAGCACCCTCCCACAGAGGGGCGGTCAGCCCCAGCATTTT. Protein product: CASSTLPQRGGQPQHF.

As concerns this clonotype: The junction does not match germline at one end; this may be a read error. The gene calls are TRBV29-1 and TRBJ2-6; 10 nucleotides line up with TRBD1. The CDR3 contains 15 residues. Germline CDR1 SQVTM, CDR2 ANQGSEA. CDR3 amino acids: CRVPTGGSGANILTF. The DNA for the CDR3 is TGCAGGGTTCCGACAGGGGGCTCTGGGGCCAACATCCTGACTTTC.

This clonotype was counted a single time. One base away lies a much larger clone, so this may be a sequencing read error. CDR3 DNA: TGTGCCAGCAGATTCCTCGGGGGGGCAAGCACTGAAGCTTTCTTT. Encoded protein: CASRFLGGASTEAFF. The chain joins TRBV7-9 to TRBJ1-1, with a tentative D call TRBD1 (6 bases). The germline V gene encodes CDR1 SEHNR and CDR2 FQNEAQ (reference sequence). The CDR3 length is 15 residues. Trimming stripped 6 bases from V and 4 bases from J, with 18 bases between.

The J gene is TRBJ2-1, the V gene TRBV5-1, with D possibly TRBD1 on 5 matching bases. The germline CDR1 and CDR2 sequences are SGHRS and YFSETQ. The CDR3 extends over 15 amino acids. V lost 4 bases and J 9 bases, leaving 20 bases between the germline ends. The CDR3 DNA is TGCGCCAGCAGCAGCGACAGCGTACAATCCAGTGAGCAGTTCTTC. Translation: CASSSDSVQSSEQFF.

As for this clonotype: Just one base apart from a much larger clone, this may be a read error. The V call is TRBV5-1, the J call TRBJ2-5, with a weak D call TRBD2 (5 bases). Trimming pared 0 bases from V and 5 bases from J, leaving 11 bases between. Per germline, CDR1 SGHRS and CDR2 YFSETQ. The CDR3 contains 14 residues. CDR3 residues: CASSLEEGEETQYF. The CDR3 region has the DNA TGCGCCAGCAGCTTGGAAGAGGGTGAGGAGACCCAGTACTTC.

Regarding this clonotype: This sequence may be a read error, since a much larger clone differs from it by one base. CDR3 DNA: TGCGCCACCAGCTTTAACAGGGATTTCGAGACCCAGTACTTC. It yields the protein CATSFNRDFETQYF. V is TRBV5-1 and J is TRBJ2-5; tentatively, D is TRBD1 (6 bases). CDR3 length: 14 residues. Per the germline V gene, CDR1 is SGHRS and CDR2 is YFSETQ.

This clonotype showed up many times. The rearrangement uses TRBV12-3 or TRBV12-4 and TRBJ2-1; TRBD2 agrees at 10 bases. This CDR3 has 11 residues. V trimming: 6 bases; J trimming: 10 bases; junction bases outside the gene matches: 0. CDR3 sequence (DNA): TGTGCCAGCAGACTAGCGGGAGAGCAGTTCTTC. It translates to CASRLAGEQFF.

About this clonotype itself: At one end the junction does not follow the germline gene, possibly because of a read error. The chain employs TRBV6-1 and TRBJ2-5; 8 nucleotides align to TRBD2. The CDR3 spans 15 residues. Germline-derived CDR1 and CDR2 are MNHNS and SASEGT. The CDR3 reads CASSEIAGCGETLYF. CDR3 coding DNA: TGTGCCAGCAGTGAAATAGCGGGATGTGGAGAGACCCTGTACTTC.

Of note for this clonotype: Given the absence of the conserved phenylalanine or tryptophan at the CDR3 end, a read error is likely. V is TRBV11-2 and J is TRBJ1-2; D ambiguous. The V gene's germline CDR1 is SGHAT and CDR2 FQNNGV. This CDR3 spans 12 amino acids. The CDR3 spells CASSLDRQGYTI. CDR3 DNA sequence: TGTGCCAGTAGCTTAGACCGTCAAGGCTACACCATC.

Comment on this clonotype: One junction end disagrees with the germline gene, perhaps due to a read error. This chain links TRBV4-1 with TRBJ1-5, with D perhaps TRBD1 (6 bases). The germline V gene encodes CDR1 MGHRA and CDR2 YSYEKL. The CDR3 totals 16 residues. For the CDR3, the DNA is TGCGTCAGCAGCTCCCCAGACTGGGGGCGGGAGCAGCCCCAGCATTTT. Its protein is CVSSSPDWGREQPQHF.

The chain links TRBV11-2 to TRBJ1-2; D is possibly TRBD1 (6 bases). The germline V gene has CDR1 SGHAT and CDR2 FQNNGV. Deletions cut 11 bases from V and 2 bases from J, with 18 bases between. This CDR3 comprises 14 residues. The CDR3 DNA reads TGTGCCCGTAGATTCAACGGACAGAACTATGGCTACACCTTC. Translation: CARRFNGQNYGYTF. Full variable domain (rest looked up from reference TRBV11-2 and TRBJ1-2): EAGVAQSPRYKIIEKRQSVAFWCNPISGHATLYWYQQILGQGPKLLIQFQNNGVVDDSQLPKDRFSAERLKGVDSTLKIQPAKLEDSAVYLCARRFNGQNYGYTFGSGTRLTVV.

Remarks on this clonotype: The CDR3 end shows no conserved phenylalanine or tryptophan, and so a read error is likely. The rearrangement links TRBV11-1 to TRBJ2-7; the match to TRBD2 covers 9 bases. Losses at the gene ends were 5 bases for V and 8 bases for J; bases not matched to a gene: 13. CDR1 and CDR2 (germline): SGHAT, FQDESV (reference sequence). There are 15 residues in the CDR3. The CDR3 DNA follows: TGTGCCAGCAGCCTAATTAGCGGGAGCCAATACAAGCAGTACTCC. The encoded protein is CASSLISGSQYKQYS.